The 10 T cell receptor beta chains below all came from one sample that was sequenced in a study of T cell responses to AZD1222 COVID-19 vaccine. Sequenced by immunoSEQ multiplex PCR; TCRdb stores in-frame clones only, minus some. The sample shows about 150,000 clones, 92% of them seen only once. The sample here was peripheral blood, taken 28 days after the second AZD1222 dose. These receptors all stem from an adult who received the AZD1222 COVID-19 vaccine.

The V call is TRBV7-2, the J call TRBJ2-3; 7 bases align to TRBD1. The germline V gene encodes CDR1 SGHTA and CDR2 FQGNSA. The junction had 13 bases not matched to a gene; V was cut back by 0 bases and J by 10 bases. This CDR3 has 16 amino acids. The CDR3 protein is CASSLALGQPYTAQYF. The CDR3 region has the DNA TGTGCCAGCAGCTTAGCTTTGGGACAGCCATATACGGCGCAGTATTTT.

Concerning this clone itself: Other DNA sequences in this sample translate to the same CDR3. V is TRBV27 and J is TRBJ2-1; D unclear. Trimming took off 6 bases at V and 3 bases at J, with 3 bases between the two ends. Germline lookup yields CDR1 MNHEY and CDR2 SMNVEV (reference sequence). This CDR3 contains 11 residues. CDR3 region: CASSLYNEQFF. For the CDR3, the DNA is TGTGCCAGCAGCCTCTACAATGAGCAGTTCTTC.

The J gene is TRBJ2-7, the V gene TRBV5-1, with D perhaps TRBD2 (6 bases). The CDR3 extends over 15 amino acids. The V gene's germline CDR1 is SGHRS and CDR2 YFSETQ. V lost 0 bases and J 3 bases, leaving 13 bases between the germline ends. Here the CDR3 DNA reads TGCGCCAGCAGCTTGGGGGCTAGCGTCGACTACGAGCAGTACTTC. It specifies CASSLGASVDYEQYF.

This clone was observed a handful of times. The CDR3 loop is CASSVASRSYEQYF. For the CDR3, the DNA is TGTGCCAGCAGCGTAGCCAGTCGCTCGTACGAGCAGTACTTC. V usage is TRBV9 and J usage is TRBJ2-7; D not resolved. CDR1 is SGDLS, CDR2 YYNGEE, per germline. V lost 0 bases, J lost 4 bases, and 11 bases lay in between. The CDR3 covers 14 residues. The full variable domain, completed using reference TRBV9 and TRBJ2-7, is DSGVTQTPKHLITATGQRVTLRCSPRSGDLSVYWYQQSLDQGLQFLIQYYNGEERAKGNILERFSAQQFPDLHSELNLSSLELGDSALYFCASSVASRSYEQYFGPGTRLTVT.

This rearrangement joins TRBV7-2 to TRBJ1-1; TRBD1 might be the D (5 bases). The CDR3 is 17 residues long. Germline CDR1 reads SGHTA; CDR2 reads FQGNSA. V gave up 3 bases and J gave up 4 bases, with 21 bases separating them. CDR3 sequence (DNA): TGTGCCAGCAGCTTTTCCTCTCTCCCCCCGGGGACCACTGAAGCTTTCTTT. Amino acid sequence: CASSFSSLPPGTTEAFF.

CDR3 sequence: CASSQVGSGGYTEAFF. The CDR3 DNA follows: TGTGCCAGCAGCCAAGTTGGTAGCGGGGGATACACTGAAGCTTTCTTT. The V call is TRBV3-1 (or the pseudogene TRBV3-2), the J call TRBJ1-1; maybe TRBD1 (5 bases). V shed 1 base and J shed 3 bases, with 15 bases lying between them. The CDR3 runs to 16 residues. Germline CDR1 and CDR2: LGHDT and YNNKEL (reference sequence).

The chain couples TRBV19 to TRBJ1-2; 9 bases are a match to TRBD1. From germline, CDR1 is LNHDA and CDR2 SQIVND (reference sequence). V lost 3 bases and J lost 7; bases outside the gene matches: 6. The CDR3 is 14 residues long. The CDR3 protein is CASSISGTGTGYTF. The CDR3 nucleotides read TGTGCCAGTAGTATTTCCGGGACAGGGACTGGCTACACCTTC. Together with reference TRBV19 and TRBJ1-2, the CDR3 gives the full variable domain: DGGITQSPKYLFRKEGQNVTLSCEQNLNHDAMYWYRQDPGQGLRLIYYSQIVNDFQKGDIAEGYSVSREKKESFPLTVTSAQKNPTAFYLCASSISGTGTGYTFGSGTRLTVV.

J is TRBJ2-2 and V is TRBV2, with 9 positions matching TRBD1. V shed 4 bases, J shed 7 bases, and the junction held 10 bases outside the gene matches. Germline V gene data show CDR1 as SNHLY and CDR2 as FYNNEI. This CDR3 is 16 amino acids long. The CDR3 sequence: CASSVGHRGRGGELFF. CDR3 coding DNA: TGTGCCAGCAGTGTGGGCCACAGGGGGCGCGGCGGGGAGCTGTTTTTT. The variable domain in full, completed from reference TRBV2 and TRBJ2-2, reads EPEVTQTPSHQVTQMGQEVILRCVPISNHLYFYWYRQILGQKVEFLVSFYNNEISEKSEIFDDQFSVERPDGSNFTLKIRSTKLEDSAMYFCASSVGHRGRGGELFFGEGSRLTVL.

The chain links TRBV4-1 to TRBJ2-7; 7 bases are a match to TRBD1. V lost 5 bases, J lost 1 base, and 11 bases stayed unmatched. The CDR3 is 16 residues long. Germline V lookup: CDR1 MGHRA, CDR2 YSYEKL. CDR3 DNA sequence: TGCGCCAGCAGCTATAGGACAGGCCGTTCTTCCTACGAGCAGTACTTC. Translated, it gives CASSYRTGRSSYEQYF.

V usage is TRBV10-2 and J usage is TRBJ2-1; D is perhaps TRBD2 (6 bases). The CDR3 is 16 residues long. V shed 3 bases and J shed 4 bases, with 16 bases lying between them. CDR1 is WSHSY, CDR2 SAAADI, per germline. In DNA form, the CDR3 reads TGCGCCAGCAGTGACGAAAGGACTACACCTTACAATGAGCAGTTCTTC. Translated, it gives CASSDERTTPYNEQFF.